Listed below are T cell receptor beta chains from one sample, sequenced in a study of blood T cell repertoires in COVID-19. Sequencing was performed with immunoSEQ multiplex PCR; in TCRdb, only in-frame clones are kept and a portion is missing. The data show 74,000 or so clones, with roughly 87% seen just once and about 7.4% held by the top ten. Sequencing used peripheral blood. Every receptor here comes from a man aged 45-65 years with active COVID-19. The CDR3 runs from the conserved cysteine through the conserved F or W. A D gene is named only where the DNA matches it firmly. Clone size appears in some rows only: once, few, many, or a class for an expanded clone.

j_call v_call clone_size d_call cdr3_length cdr3_nt cdr3_aa
TRBJ1-1 TRBV11-2 . . 13 TGTGCCAGCAGCTTAGCCGTAGTCACTGAAGCTTTCTTT CASSLAVVTEAFF
TRBJ2-3 TRBV4-1 . . 14 TGCGCCAGCAGCCAAGCAGGCCGATCAGATACGCAGTATTTT CASSQAGRSDTQYF
TRBJ2-3 TRBV6-1 once TRBD1 14 TGTGCCAGCAGTGAAGGACAGGGGACAGATACGCAGTATTTT CASSEGQGTDTQYF
TRBJ2-6 TRBV5-4 once . 16 TGTGCCAGCAGCAGGAACCAGGGCTTAGGGGCCAACGTCCTGACTTTC CASSRNQGLGANVLTF
TRBJ2-3 TRBV5-1 . . 16 TGCGCCAGCAGCTTGGGGGGAAGGGGGAGCACAGATACGCAGTATTTT CASSLGGRGSTDTQYF
TRBJ2-2 TRBV7-3 . TRBD1 12 TGTGCCAGCAGGCAGGGGGCCGGGGAGCTGTTTTTT CASRQGAGELFF
TRBJ1-1 TRBV24-1 . . 14 TGTGCCACTGCGGATAGAATCATGAACACTGAAGCTTTCTTT CATADRIMNTEAFF
TRBJ1-1 TRBV18 few . 18 TGTGCCAGCTCACCAGTCGGGGGGCGCGGTATGGAGGCCACTGAAGCTTTCTTT CASSPVGGRGMEATEAFF
TRBJ1-6 TRBV3-1/TRBV3-2 . TRBD1 18 TGTGCCAGCAGCCTTCGACATACCCTGGGACAGAAGAATTCACCCCTCCACTTT CASSLRHTLGQKNSPLHF
TRBJ1-1 TRBV10-1 once . 15 TGCGCCAGCAGTGAGTCGACGGGTATGAACACTGAAGCTTTCTTT CASSESTGMNTEAFF
TRBJ2-2 TRBV5-1 . . 14 TGCGCCAGCAGCACCGGGGGGAACACCGGGGAGCTGTTTTTT CASSTGGNTGELFF
TRBJ1-2 TRBV6-1 many . 15 TGTGCCAGCAGTGAAGGGGTGATTTCTTCGCGGGGCTACACCTTC CASSEGVISSRGYTF
TRBJ2-3 TRBV5-1 once TRBD1 16 TGCGCCAGCAGCACTAGGACAGGGCACCGCACAGATACGCAGTATTTT CASSTRTGHRTDTQYF
TRBJ1-5 TRBV5-6 . TRBD1 15 TGTGCCAGCAGCAACTCCGACAGGGTTGGTCAGCCCCAGCATTTT CASSNSDRVGQPQHF
TRBJ2-2 TRBV7-9 . TRBD1 15 TGTGCCAGCAGCCCCCAGGACAGGGTCACCGGGGAGCTGTTTTTT CASSPQDRVTGELFF
TRBJ2-3 TRBV5-6 . TRBD2 15 TGTGCCAGCAGTTCCGGGACTAGCGGCACAGATACGCAGTATTTT CASSSGTSGTDTQYF
TRBJ1-2 TRBV23-1 . . 16 TGCGCCAGCAGTCAATCTCGGACAGTCATCAACTATGGCTACACCTTC CASSQSRTVINYGYTF
TRBJ2-1 TRBV7-9 . . 14 TGTGCCAGCAGCTTACGTAGGGGCTACAATGAGCAGTTCTTC CASSLRRGYNEQFF
TRBJ2-5 TRBV14 . TRBD2 16 TGTGCCAGCAGCCAGCGACTACTAGCGGGGACAGAGACCCAGTACTTC CASSQRLLAGTETQYF
TRBJ2-6 TRBV10-3 . TRBD1 19 TGTGCCATCAGTGGCATCTCGGGGACAGGCTACTCTGGGGCCAACGTCCTGACTTTC CAISGISGTGYSGANVLTF
TRBJ2-7 TRBV6-5 . . 14 TGTGCCAGCAGTTCAAGACGGGGGTACTACGAGCAGTACTTC CASSSRRGYYEQYF
TRBJ1-3 TRBV6-6 . . 13 TGTGCCAGCAGCCGTCTCTCCGGAAACACCATATATTTT CASSRLSGNTIYF
TRBJ2-7 TRBV27 . . 15 TGTGCCAGCAGACCTGAGGGGGACGGTGCCTACGAGCAGTACTTC CASRPEGDGAYEQYF
TRBJ1-1 TRBV19 . TRBD1 17 TGTGCCAGTAAAACCATTTCACCGGGACAGGGGGGAACTGAAGCTTTCTTT CASKTISPGQGGTEAFF
TRBJ2-3 TRBV2 . TRBD2 15 TGTGCCAGCAGCCAACTAGCGGGGGGCACAGATACGCAGTATTTT CASSQLAGGTDTQYF
TRBJ1-2 TRBV12-3/TRBV12-4 . TRBD1 13 TGTGCCAGCAGGGGGGGACAGCTTACTGGCTACACCTTC CASRGGQLTGYTF
TRBJ1-2 TRBV9 . . 13 TGTGCCAGCAGCGTAGACAGAAACTATGGCTACACCTTC CASSVDRNYGYTF
TRBJ1-2 TRBV2 . . 14 TGTGCCAGCAGTGGGAGGACGGGGTATTATGGCTACACCTTC CASSGRTGYYGYTF